The 20 T cell receptor beta chains below were found in one sample sequenced in a study of tissue T cells after allogeneic stem cell transplantation. As to time point: mouse harvest day 14 after allogeneic transplant. The graft held 10^6 splenic CD5+ T cells and 10^7 T-cell-depleted bone marrow cells. Using immunoSEQ multiplex PCR, the repertoire was profiled, and TCRdb retains in-frame clones only, with some absent. The table includes a few thousand clones, around half detected once. The sample consisted of gut tissue. The receptors shown here come from a female BALB/c mouse given C57BL/6 T cells with graft-versus-host disease after an allogeneic hematopoietic cell transplant.

Details on this clone: Gene names are mouse gene names. The CDR3 end is not reached by the read, which stops 1 residue before it; the germline J gene fills it in. The chain is built from TRBV16 and TRBJ2-7, with D tentatively TRBD2 (5 bases). V was clipped by 0 bases and J by 6 bases, with 9 bases between them. CDR3 length: 13 residues. The germline V gene encodes CDR1 SGHSA and CDR2 FRNQAP. The CDR3 loop is CASSLDNWTEQYF. Incomplete CDR3 DNA: TGTGCAAGCAGCTTAGATAACTGGACTGAACAGTAC. Supplemented by reference TRBV16 and TRBJ2-7, the full variable domain reads NAGVIQTPRHKVTGKGQEATLWCEPISGHSAVFWYRQTIVQGLEFLTYFRNQAPIDDSGMPKERFSAQMPNQSHSTLKIQSTQPQDSAVYLCASSLDNWTEQYFGPGTRLTVL.

About this clone: All gene names here are mouse names. The read stops 1 residue short of the end of the CDR3; the missing end is completed from the germline J gene. The rearrangement links TRBV2 to TRBJ2-7; 8 bases map to TRBD2. Germline V gene sequence: CDR1 LGHNA, CDR2 YSYQKL. The length of the CDR3 is 15 residues. The ends lost 0 bases at V and 7 bases at J; junction bases unmatched: 8. The CDR3 spells CASSQDLGGALEQYF. Partial CDR3 DNA: TGTGCCAGCAGCCAAGATTTGGGGGGGGCGCTCGAACAGTAC.

The sample holds a few counts of this clone. Gene names and germline refer to mouse. The DNA read from the CDR3 is TGTGCAAGCAGCTTCGGACAGTATGAACAGTAC. Translating gives CASSFGQYEQY. The whole CDR3 protein reads CASSFGQYEQYF. This chain connects TRBV16 to TRBJ2-7; a weak D match, TRBD1 (6 bases). With the read ending 1 residue before the CDR3 end, the germline J gene is used to fill in that end. The CDR3 has 12 amino acids. Trimming took off 3 bases at V and 4 bases at J, with 7 bases between the two ends. Germline CDR1 SGHSA, CDR2 FRNQAP.

As for this clone: The gene names given are mouse names. The read falls 1 residue short of the CDR3 end, and the missing part is taken from the germline J gene. The chain employs TRBV13-2 and TRBJ1-6; 7 bases are a match to TRBD1. TRBJ1-6 is assigned to the ORF class and has an uncertain function. Germline lookup yields CDR1 NNHNN and CDR2 SYGAGS (reference sequence). The CDR3 sequence is 15 residues long. V was clipped by 2 bases and J by 7 bases; unmatched bases: 6. CDR3 residues: CASGDLQGRNSPLYF. The sequenced CDR3 bases are TGTGCCAGCGGTGACCTACAGGGGCGGAATTCGCCCCTCTAC.

Concerning this clone: Mouse names are used for the genes. CDR3 bases read: TGTGCCAGCAGCTCCGACAGTTATGAACAGTAC. It encodes CASSSDSYEQY. The CDR3 in its entirety is CASSSDSYEQYF. The genes are TRBV3 and TRBJ2-7, with D possibly matching TRBD1 (5 bases). Coverage ceases 1 residue before the CDR3 finishes, and the germline J gene fills in the end. Germline loops: CDR1 SNHLY, CDR2 FYNGKV (reference sequence). The CDR3 covers 12 residues. V lost 4 bases and J 4 bases, leaving 8 bases between the germline ends.

This clone showed up just once. Genes and germline are mouse. The CDR3 extends 1 residue past the end of the read, so its final part is completed from the germline J gene. The chain combines TRBV26 with TRBJ1-1, with TRBD1 matching 7 bases. The J segment lost 0 bases and the V segment lost 4 bases, leaving 2 bases of the junction unmatched. This CDR3 has 14 amino acids. Germline assignment: CDR1 KGHPV and CDR2 FQNQEV (reference sequence). The sequenced part of the CDR3 DNA is TGTGCCAGCAGTCCTACAGGGGCAAACACAGAAGTCTTC. It codes for CASSPTGANTEVF. The full CDR3 is CASSPTGANTEVFF.

This clone was seen a few times. All gene names here are mouse names. The observed sequence ends 1 residue before the CDR3 terminus, with the missing tail filled in from the germline J gene. V gene TRBV13-3 combines with J gene TRBJ1-6; D perhaps matches TRBD1 (6 bases). TRBJ1-6 is known as an ORF, though its function is uncertain. The germline V gene has CDR1 NNHDY and CDR2 SYVADS. Trimming pared 3 bases from V and 5 bases from J, leaving 6 bases between. This CDR3 is built from 13 residues. CDR3 DNA (partial): TGTGCCAGCAGTGGGACAGATAATTCGCCCCTCTAC. Translating gives CASSGTDNSPLY. The full-length CDR3 reads as CASSGTDNSPLYF.

Concerning this clone: Mouse gene names and germline throughout. CDR3 region: CASSTGNTGQLYF. The CDR3 DNA, read in part, is TGTGCCAGCAGTACAGGCAACACCGGGCAGCTCTAC. The V call is TRBV19, the J call TRBJ2-2; D uncertain. The missing CDR3 end, 1 residue past where the read stops, is filled in from the germline J gene. The V gene's germline CDR1 is FNHDT and CDR2 SITEND (reference sequence). The CDR3 is 13 residues long. V lost 3 bases and J lost 2, with 5 bases in between.

About this clone itself: Gene names denote mouse genes. From the germline J gene comes the end of the CDR3, since the read stops 1 residue before it. The rearrangement uses TRBV13-3 and TRBJ1-1; TRBD1 aligns across 9 bases. The germline V gene encodes CDR1 NNHDY and CDR2 SYVADS. J gave up 3 bases and V 6 bases, and 6 bases lay outside the gene matches. The CDR3 has 14 amino acids. CDR3 bases read: TGTGCCAGCACTCTCGGGACAGGGCACACAGAAGTCTTC. Translation: CASTLGTGHTEVF. The full CDR3 sequence reads CASTLGTGHTEVFF.

In regard to this clone: Mouse gene names and germline throughout. The read gets to within 1 residue of the CDR3 end, and the germline J gene fills in the rest. The chain carries TRBV16 and TRBJ2-5, with 11 positions matching TRBD2. The V gene end was trimmed by 2 bases and the J gene end by 3 bases; junction bases not matched to a gene: 4. The CDR3 extends over 16 amino acids. The V gene's germline CDR1 is SGHSA and CDR2 FRNQAP. The CDR3 bases that were read are TGTGCAAGCAGCTTAAACTGGGGGGGCGGGCAAGACACCCAGTAC. This sequence encodes CASSLNWGGGQDTQY. The entire CDR3 reads CASSLNWGGGQDTQYF. Looking up the rest from reference TRBV16 and TRBJ2-5 gives the full variable domain: NAGVIQTPRHKVTGKGQEATLWCEPISGHSAVFWYRQTIVQGLEFLTYFRNQAPIDDSGMPKERFSAQMPNQSHSTLKIQSTQPQDSAVYLCASSLNWGGGQDTQYFGPGTRLLVL.

Regarding this clone: A far larger clone lies a single base away; this is likely a read error. The genes and germline here are from mouse. The observed sequence ends 1 residue before the CDR3 terminus, with the missing tail filled in from the germline J gene. The same CDR3 can be traced to other DNA sequences in this sample. This chain uses TRBV12-1 with TRBJ2-1; no definite D call. The germline CDR1 and CDR2 sequences are SGHSN and HYEKVE. The CDR3 runs 15 residues. The V end was cut by 1 base, the J end by 3 bases, with 12 bases between. CDR3 amino acids: CASSLNRGGYAEQFF. The CDR3 bases that were read are TGTGCCAGCTCTCTTAACCGGGGAGGCTATGCTGAGCAGTTC.

A word on this clone: The genes and germline here are from mouse. CDR3 region: CASSLSQGGTEVFF. The sequenced CDR3 bases are TGTGCCAGCAGTCTGTCCCAGGGAGGGACAGAAGTCTTC. The chain has TRBV26 and TRBJ1-1, with a possible D match to TRBD1 (5 bases). The observed sequence ends 1 residue before the CDR3 terminus, with the missing tail filled in from the germline J gene. The CDR3 is made up of 14 amino acids. V lost 0 bases and J 5 bases, leaving 10 bases between the germline ends. Germline V gene lookup returns CDR1 KGHPV and CDR2 FQNQEV (reference sequence). Using reference TRBV26 and TRBJ1-1 for the parts outside the CDR3, the full variable domain is NSKVIQTPRYLVKGQGQKAKMRCIPEKGHPVVFWYQQNKNNEFKFLINFQNQEVLQQIDMTEKRFSAECPSNSPCSLEIQSSEAGDSALYLCASSLSQGGTEVFFGKGTRLTVV.

Concerning this clone itself: The gene symbols are mouse symbols. Coverage ceases 1 residue before the CDR3 finishes, and the germline J gene fills in the end. This rearrangement joins TRBV2 to TRBJ1-4; 9 nucleotides agree with TRBD1. V shed 3 bases and J 5 bases; nucleotides not matched to a gene: 1. This CDR3 is built from 14 residues. Germline V gene lookup returns CDR1 LGHNA and CDR2 YSYQKL. The CDR3 bases that were read are TGTGCCAGCAGCCACGGACAGGGGAACGAAAGATTATTT. It codes for CASSHGQGNERLF. The complete CDR3 protein is CASSHGQGNERLFF.

On this clone itself: Genes here carry mouse names. The read terminates 1 residue before the CDR3 end, so the remaining end is supplied by the germline J gene. The chain combines TRBV5 with TRBJ2-3; 8 bases match TRBD2. Germline assignment: CDR1 LGHNA and CDR2 YNLKQL (reference sequence). J lost 0 bases, V lost 2 bases, and 4 bases had no gene match. This CDR3 spans 16 amino acids. The CDR3 here is CASSQNGGASAETLYF. The covered CDR3 bases are TGTGCCAGCAGCCAAAACGGGGGGGCTAGTGCAGAAACGCTGTAT.

This clone was observed a few times. The germline and genes are mouse ones. CDR3 DNA, as far as it was read: TGTGCCAGCAGTCGGGGACAGGGGGATGAACAGTAC. Amino acids: CASSRGQGDEQY. The entire CDR3 protein is CASSRGQGDEQYF. The chain couples TRBV26 to TRBJ2-7, with 11 bases matching TRBD1. The read terminates 1 residue before the CDR3 end, so the remaining end is supplied by the germline J gene. Germline CDR1 and CDR2: KGHPV and FQNQEV (reference sequence). This CDR3 spans 13 amino acids. The junction had 1 base not matched to a gene; V was cut back by 4 bases and J by 5 bases.

This clone showed up just a few times. Gene names are the mouse ones. The CDR3 end is not reached by the read, which stops 1 residue before it; the germline J gene fills it in. The chain links TRBV26 to TRBJ2-3; the D gene is possibly TRBD1 (5 bases). Germline assignment: CDR1 KGHPV and CDR2 FQNQEV (reference sequence). The CDR3 covers 14 residues. The germline V and J ends were trimmed by 4 bases and 0 bases, with 8 bases remaining between them. The CDR3 spells CASSRDSSAETLYF. The CDR3 bases that were read are TGTGCCAGCAGTCGCGACAGTAGTGCAGAAACGCTGTAT.

In its sample, this clone is large (0.1 to 1%). These gene names are mouse names. The read halts 1 residue ahead of the CDR3 end, with the missing end drawn from the germline J gene. This rearrangement joins TRBV13-3 to TRBJ1-4; TRBD1 might be the D (5 bases). This CDR3 is built from 14 residues. Trimming left V 0 bases short and J 3 bases short, with 6 bases between. CDR1 NNHDY and CDR2 SYVADS come from the germline V gene. Here the CDR3 reads CASSDGTTNERLFF. The sequenced CDR3 bases are TGTGCCAGCAGTGATGGGACAACCAACGAAAGATTATTT.

This clone was seen only a few times. The listed genes are named as in mouse. Coverage ceases 1 residue before the CDR3 finishes, and the germline J gene fills in the end. This chain connects TRBV26 to TRBJ1-4, with a weak D call TRBD1 (6 bases). The ends were cut back, 4 bases at V and 3 bases at J, with 6 bases in the middle. This CDR3 has 13 amino acids. CDR1 is KGHPV, CDR2 FQNQEV, per germline (reference sequence). CDR3 bases read: TGTGCCAGCAGTCGGACAGCCAACGAAAGATTATTT. It codes for CASSRTANERLF. The complete CDR3 sequence is CASSRTANERLFF.

This clone was found once. The gene names here belong to mouse. The CDR3 end falls 1 residue outside the read, so it is completed with the germline J gene. This chain links TRBV1 with TRBJ1-1; maybe TRBD1 (5 bases). The CDR3 spans 13 residues. In germline, CDR1 is NSQYPW, CDR2 LRSPGD (reference sequence). V dropped 1 base and J dropped 5 bases, with 8 bases sitting between them. The CDR3 here is CTCSAGDLTEVFF. CDR3 bases read: TGCACCTGCAGTGCAGGGGACTTAACAGAAGTCTTC.

As for this clone: Genes and germline are mouse. The CDR3 end is not reached by the read, which stops 1 residue before it; the germline J gene fills it in. V and J are TRBV26 and TRBJ2-1, with 11 bases fitting TRBD2. Germline V CDR1 and CDR2: KGHPV, FQNQEV (reference sequence). CDR3 length: 15 amino acids. J lost 4 bases, V lost 3 bases, and 2 bases had no gene match. The CDR3 reads CASSLDWGGYAEQFF. The sequenced part of the CDR3 DNA is TGTGCCAGCAGTCTAGACTGGGGGGGGTATGCTGAGCAGTTC. The full variable domain, its missing parts supplied by reference TRBV26 and TRBJ2-1, is NSKVIQTPRYLVKGQGQKAKMRCIPEKGHPVVFWYQQNKNNEFKFLINFQNQEVLQQIDMTEKRFSAECPSNSPCSLEIQSSEAGDSALYLCASSLDWGGYAEQFFGPGTRLTVL.